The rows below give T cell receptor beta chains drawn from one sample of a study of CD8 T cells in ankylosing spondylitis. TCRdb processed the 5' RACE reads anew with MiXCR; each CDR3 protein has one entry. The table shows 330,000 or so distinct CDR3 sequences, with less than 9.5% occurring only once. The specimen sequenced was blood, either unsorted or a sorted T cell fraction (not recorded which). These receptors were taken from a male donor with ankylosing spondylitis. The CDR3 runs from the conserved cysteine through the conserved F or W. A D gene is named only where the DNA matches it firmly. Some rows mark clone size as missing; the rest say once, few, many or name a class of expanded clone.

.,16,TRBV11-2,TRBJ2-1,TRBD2,CASSERTSRASDEQFF,TGTGCCAGCAGCGAAAGGACTAGTAGGGCCTCGGATGAGCAGTTCTTC
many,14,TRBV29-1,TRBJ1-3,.,CSVSPRGPGNTIYF,TGCAGCGTTTCTCCAAGAGGGCCTGGAAACACCATATATTTT
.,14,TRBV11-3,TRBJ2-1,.,CASSQQRSYNEQFF,TGTGCCAGCAGCCAACAAAGATCCTACAATGAGCAGTTCTTC
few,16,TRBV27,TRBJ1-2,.,CASSPMGHLQGKGYTF,TGTGCCAGCAGTCCCATGGGCCATCTACAGGGAAAGGGCTACACCTTC
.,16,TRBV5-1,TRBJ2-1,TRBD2,CASSSTRLAGGNEQFF,TGCGCCAGCAGCTCCACCCGACTAGCGGGAGGCAATGAGCAGTTCTTC
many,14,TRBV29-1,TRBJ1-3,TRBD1,CSAGTGLSGNTIYF,TGCAGCGCCGGGACAGGGCTCTCTGGAAACACCATATATTTT
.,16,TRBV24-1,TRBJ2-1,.,CATSTTADLHGNEQFF,TGTGCCACCAGTACCACGGCGGACCTTCATGGCAATGAGCAGTTCTTC
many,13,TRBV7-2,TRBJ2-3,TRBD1,CASSPRGRDTQYF,TGTGCCAGCAGCCCGAGGGGGCGAGATACGCAGTATTTT
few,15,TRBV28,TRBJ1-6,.,CASSPGRIYNSPLHF,TGTGCCAGCAGTCCCGGACGGATCTATAATTCACCCCTCCACTTT
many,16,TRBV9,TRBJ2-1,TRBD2,CASSVRPGTTDNEQFF,TGTGCCAGCAGCGTCCGTCCCGGGACTACCGACAATGAGCAGTTCTTC
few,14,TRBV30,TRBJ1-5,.,CAWSVARYRQPQHF,TGTGCCTGGAGTGTAGCACGCTACCGTCAGCCCCAGCATTTT
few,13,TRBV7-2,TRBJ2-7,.,CASSRQSFYEQYF,TGTGCCAGCAGTCGACAGAGTTTCTACGAGCAGTACTTC
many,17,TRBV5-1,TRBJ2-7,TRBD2,CASSLSSTSGRAYEQYF,TGCGCCAGCAGCTTGAGCAGTACTAGCGGGAGGGCCTACGAGCAGTACTTC
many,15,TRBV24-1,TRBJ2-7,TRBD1,CATSDSRDRWYEQYF,TGTGCCACCAGTGATTCCCGGGACAGGTGGTACGAGCAGTACTTC
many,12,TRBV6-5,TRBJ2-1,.,CASSKRDNEQFF,TGTGCCAGCAGTAAACGAGACAATGAGCAGTTCTTC
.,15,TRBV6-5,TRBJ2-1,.,CASSYTRGFYNEQFF,TGTGCCAGCAGTTACACTAGGGGGTTCTACAATGAGCAGTTCTTC
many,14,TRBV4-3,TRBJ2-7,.,CASSQDSGRQKQYF,TGCGCCAGCAGCCAAGACTCAGGGCGCCAGAAGCAGTACTTC
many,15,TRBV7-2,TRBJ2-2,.,CASSFRGRNTGELFF,TGTGCCAGCAGCTTTCGTGGACGGAACACCGGGGAGCTGTTTTTT
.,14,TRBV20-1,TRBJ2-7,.,CSASPTLGPYEQYF,TGCAGTGCGAGCCCGACCCTAGGCCCCTACGAGCAGTACTTC
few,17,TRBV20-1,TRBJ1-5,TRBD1,CSARDTRDRVRGQPQHF,TGCAGTGCTAGAGATACTCGGGACAGGGTGAGAGGCCAGCCCCAGCATTTT
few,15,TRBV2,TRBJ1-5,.,CASNRGQSSNQPQHF,TGTGCCAGCAATCGAGGACAGTCTAGCAATCAGCCCCAGCATTTT
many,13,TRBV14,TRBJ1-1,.,CASSQDWGTEAFF,TGTGCCAGCAGCCAAGATTGGGGCACTGAAGCTTTCTTT
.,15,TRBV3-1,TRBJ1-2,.,CASSQEGAGIGGYTF,TGTGCCAGCAGCCAAGAGGGCGCAGGGATCGGCGGCTACACCTTC
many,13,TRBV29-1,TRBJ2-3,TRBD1,CSARTGGSDTQYF,TGCAGCGCACGGACAGGGGGCTCAGATACGCAGTATTTT
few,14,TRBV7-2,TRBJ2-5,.,CASSFLFGGETQYF,TGTGCCAGCAGCTTTTTATTTGGGGGTGAGACCCAGTACTTC
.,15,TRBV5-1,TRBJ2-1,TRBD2,CASSFAAGGSGEQFF,TGCGCCAGCAGCTTCGCAGCGGGAGGATCGGGTGAGCAGTTCTTC
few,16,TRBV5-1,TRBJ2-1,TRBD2,CASSLAAGTSEGEQFF,TGCGCCAGCAGCTTGGCCGCCGGGACTAGCGAGGGTGAGCAGTTCTTC
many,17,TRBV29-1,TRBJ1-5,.,CSVEDLTGFYSNQPQHF,TGCAGCGTTGAAGATCTCACAGGGTTTTATAGCAATCAGCCCCAGCATTTT
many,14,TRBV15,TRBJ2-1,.,CATSRQSGYNEQFF,TGTGCCACCAGCAGACAAAGCGGGTACAATGAGCAGTTCTTC
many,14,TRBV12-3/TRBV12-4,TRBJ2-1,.,CASSYRDKDNEQFF,TGTGCCAGCAGTTACCGGGACAAAGACAATGAGCAGTTCTTC
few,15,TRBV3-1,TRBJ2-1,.,CASSEGGVSYNEQFF,TGTGCCAGCAGCGAAGGCGGGGTCTCCTACAATGAGCAGTTCTTC
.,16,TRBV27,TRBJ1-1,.,CASSDRGPGLNTEAFF,TGTGCCAGCAGTGACCGGGGTCCGGGCCTTAACACTGAAGCTTTCTTT
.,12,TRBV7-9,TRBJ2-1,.,CASSAVVDEQFF,TGTGCCAGCAGCGCAGTAGTTGATGAGCAGTTCTTC